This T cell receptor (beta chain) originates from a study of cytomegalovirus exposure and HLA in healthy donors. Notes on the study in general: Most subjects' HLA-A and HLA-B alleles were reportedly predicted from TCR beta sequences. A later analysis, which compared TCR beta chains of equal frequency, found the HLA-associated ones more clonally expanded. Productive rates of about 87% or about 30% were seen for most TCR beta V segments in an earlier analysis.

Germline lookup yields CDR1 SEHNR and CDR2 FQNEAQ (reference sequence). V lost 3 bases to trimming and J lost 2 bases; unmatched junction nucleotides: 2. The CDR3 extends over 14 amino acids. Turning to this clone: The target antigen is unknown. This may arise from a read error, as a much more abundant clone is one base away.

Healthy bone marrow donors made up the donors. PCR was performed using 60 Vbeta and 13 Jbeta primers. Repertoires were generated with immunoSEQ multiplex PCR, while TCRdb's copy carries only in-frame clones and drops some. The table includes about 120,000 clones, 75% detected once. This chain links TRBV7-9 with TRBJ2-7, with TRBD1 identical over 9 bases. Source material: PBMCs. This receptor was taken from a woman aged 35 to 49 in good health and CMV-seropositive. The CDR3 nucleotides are TGTGCCAGCAGCTTGGGGACAGGGACCTACGAGCAGTACTTC. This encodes CASSLGTGTYEQYF. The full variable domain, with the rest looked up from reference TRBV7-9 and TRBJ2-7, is DTGVSQNPRHKITKRGQNVTFRCDPISEHNRLYWYRQTLGQGPEFLTYFQNEAQLEKSRLLSDRFSAERPKGSFSTLEIQRTEQGDSAMYLCASSLGTGTYEQYFGPGTRLTVT.